These 2 T cell receptor beta chains came from one sample sequenced in a study of cytomegalovirus exposure and HLA in healthy donors. The primer mix had 60 Vbeta and 13 Jbeta primers. The data were produced by immunoSEQ multiplex PCR, yet TCRdb's version contains in-frame clones alone and is incomplete. The table has roughly 80,000 clones, around 80% seen once; the top ten hold 9.5% to 13%. Sequencing was done on a sample of PBMCs. All receptors come from a male donor in good health and CMV-seropositive.

J is TRBJ2-5 and V is TRBV9; TRBD1 might be the D (5 bases). The better agreement between TRBJ2-7 and the DNA end casts doubt on the J call. The CDR3 sequence is 14 residues long. CDR1 and CDR2 from the germline V gene are SGDLS and YYNGEE. The DNA for the CDR3 is TGTGCCAGCAGCGAAGGACAAGGCTCCTACGAGCAGTACTTC. Its protein is CASSEGQGSYEQYF.

The chain links TRBV7-2 to TRBJ1-5; D ambiguous. Trimming removed 5 bases from V and 1 base from J, with 6 bases in between. CDR3 length equals 13 residues. Germline-derived CDR1 and CDR2 are SGHTA and FQGNSA. The CDR3 DNA reads as TGTGCCAGCAGCCAGAGGAGCAATCAGCCCCAGCATTTT. This encodes CASSQRSNQPQHF.